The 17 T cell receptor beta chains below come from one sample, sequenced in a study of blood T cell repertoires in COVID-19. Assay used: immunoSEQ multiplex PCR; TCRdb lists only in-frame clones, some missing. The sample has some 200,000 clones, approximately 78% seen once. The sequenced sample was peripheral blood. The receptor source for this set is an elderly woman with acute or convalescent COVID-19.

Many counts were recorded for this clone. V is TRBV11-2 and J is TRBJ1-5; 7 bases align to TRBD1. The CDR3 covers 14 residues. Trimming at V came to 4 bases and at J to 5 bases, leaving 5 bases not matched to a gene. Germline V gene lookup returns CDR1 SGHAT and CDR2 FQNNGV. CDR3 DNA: TGTGCCAGCAGCTCGACAGGGACTGATCAGCCCCAGCATTTT. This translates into CASSSTGTDQPQHF. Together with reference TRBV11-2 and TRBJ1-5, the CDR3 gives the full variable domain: EAGVAQSPRYKIIEKRQSVAFWCNPISGHATLYWYQQILGQGPKLLIQFQNNGVVDDSQLPKDRFSAERLKGVDSTLKIQPAKLEDSAVYLCASSSTGTDQPQHFGDGTRLSIL.

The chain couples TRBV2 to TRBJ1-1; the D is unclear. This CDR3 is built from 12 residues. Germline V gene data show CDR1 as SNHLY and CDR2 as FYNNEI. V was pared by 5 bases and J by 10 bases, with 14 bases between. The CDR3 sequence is CASSISISGAFF. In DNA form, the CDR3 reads TGTGCCAGCAGTATATCCATCTCGGGAGCTTTCTTT. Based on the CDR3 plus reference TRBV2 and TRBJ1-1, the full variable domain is EPEVTQTPSHQVTQMGQEVILRCVPISNHLYFYWYRQILGQKVEFLVSFYNNEISEKSEIFDDQFSVERPDGSNFTLKIRSTKLEDSAMYFCASSISISGAFFGQGTRLTVV.

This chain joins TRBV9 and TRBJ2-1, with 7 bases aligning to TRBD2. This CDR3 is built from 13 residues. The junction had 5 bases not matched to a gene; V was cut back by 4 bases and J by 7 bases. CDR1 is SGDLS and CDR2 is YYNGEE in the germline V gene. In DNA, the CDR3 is TGTGCCAGCAGCCCCCTAGCGGATAATGAGCAGTTCTTC. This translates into CASSPLADNEQFF.

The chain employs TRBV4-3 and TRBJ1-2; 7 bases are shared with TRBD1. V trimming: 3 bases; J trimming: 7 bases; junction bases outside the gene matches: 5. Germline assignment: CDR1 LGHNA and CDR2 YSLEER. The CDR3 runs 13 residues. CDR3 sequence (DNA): TGCGCCAGCAGCCATCCTACAGGGGTTGGCTACACCTTC. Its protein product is CASSHPTGVGYTF.

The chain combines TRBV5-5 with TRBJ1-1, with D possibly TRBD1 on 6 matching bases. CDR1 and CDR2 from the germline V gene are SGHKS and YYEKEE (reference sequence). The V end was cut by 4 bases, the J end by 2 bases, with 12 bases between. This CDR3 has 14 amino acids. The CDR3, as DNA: TGTGCCAGCAGCCACGAACAGGGTAACACTGAAGCTTTCTTT. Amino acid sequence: CASSHEQGNTEAFF.

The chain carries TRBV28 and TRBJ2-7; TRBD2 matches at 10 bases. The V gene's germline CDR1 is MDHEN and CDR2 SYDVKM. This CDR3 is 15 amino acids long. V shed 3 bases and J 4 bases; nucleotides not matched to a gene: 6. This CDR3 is CASSFREGLAYEQYF. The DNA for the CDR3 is TGTGCCAGCAGTTTTCGGGAGGGACTAGCGTACGAGCAGTACTTC.

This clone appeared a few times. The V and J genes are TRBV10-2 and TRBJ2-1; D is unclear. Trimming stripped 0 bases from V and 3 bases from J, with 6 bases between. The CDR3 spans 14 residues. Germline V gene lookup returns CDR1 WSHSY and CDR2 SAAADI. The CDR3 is CASSESSFYNEQFF. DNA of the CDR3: TGCGCCAGCAGTGAGTCGAGTTTCTACAATGAGCAGTTCTTC.

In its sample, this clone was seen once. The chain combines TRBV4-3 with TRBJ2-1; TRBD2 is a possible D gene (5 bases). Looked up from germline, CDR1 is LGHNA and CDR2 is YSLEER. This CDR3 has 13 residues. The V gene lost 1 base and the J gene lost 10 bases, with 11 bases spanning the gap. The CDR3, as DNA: TGCGCCAGCAGCCAAGTCTGGGGAGAAGAGCAGTTCTTC. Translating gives CASSQVWGEEQFF.

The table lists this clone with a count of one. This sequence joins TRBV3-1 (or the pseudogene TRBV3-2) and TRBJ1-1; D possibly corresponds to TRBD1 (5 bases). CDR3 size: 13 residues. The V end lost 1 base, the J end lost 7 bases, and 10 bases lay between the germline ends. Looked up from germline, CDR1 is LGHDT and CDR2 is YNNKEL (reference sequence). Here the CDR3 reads CASSQAATVEAFF. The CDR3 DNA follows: TGTGCCAGCAGCCAAGCCGCGACAGTTGAAGCTTTCTTT.

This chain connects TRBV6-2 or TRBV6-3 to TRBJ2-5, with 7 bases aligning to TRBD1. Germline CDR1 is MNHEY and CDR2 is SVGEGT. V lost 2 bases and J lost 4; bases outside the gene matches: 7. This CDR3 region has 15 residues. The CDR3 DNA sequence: TGTGCCAGCAGTTACGCTGGACAGGTGCTAGAGACCCAGTACTTC. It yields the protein CASSYAGQVLETQYF.

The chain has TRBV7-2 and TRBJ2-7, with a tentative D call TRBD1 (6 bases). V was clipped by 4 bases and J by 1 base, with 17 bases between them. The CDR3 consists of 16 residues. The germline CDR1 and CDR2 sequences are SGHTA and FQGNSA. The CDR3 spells CASSSPTGFNSYEQYF. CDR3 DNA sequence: TGTGCCAGCAGCTCGCCGACAGGTTTCAATTCCTACGAGCAGTACTTC.

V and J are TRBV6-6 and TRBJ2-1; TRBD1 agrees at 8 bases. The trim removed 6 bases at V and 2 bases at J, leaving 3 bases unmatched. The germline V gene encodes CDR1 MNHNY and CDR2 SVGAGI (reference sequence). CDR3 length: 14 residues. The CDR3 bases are TGTGCCAGCAGACAGGGGGGTGCCTACAATGAGCAGTTCTTC. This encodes CASRQGGAYNEQFF.

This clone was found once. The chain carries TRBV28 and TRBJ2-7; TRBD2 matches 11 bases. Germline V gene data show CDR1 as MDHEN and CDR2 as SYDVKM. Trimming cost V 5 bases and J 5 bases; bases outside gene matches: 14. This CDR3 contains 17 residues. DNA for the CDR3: TGTGCCAGCAGTCAGATTTATTTTAGCGGGGGGGCCAACGAGCAGTACTTC. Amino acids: CASSQIYFSGGANEQYF.

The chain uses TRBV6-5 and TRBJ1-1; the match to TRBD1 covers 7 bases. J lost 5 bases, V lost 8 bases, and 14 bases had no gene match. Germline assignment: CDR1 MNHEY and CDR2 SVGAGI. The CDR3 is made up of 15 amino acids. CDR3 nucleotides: TGTGCCAGCCCCATGGGCAGGGGGTTACGGACTGAAGCTTTCTTT. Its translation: CASPMGRGLRTEAFF.

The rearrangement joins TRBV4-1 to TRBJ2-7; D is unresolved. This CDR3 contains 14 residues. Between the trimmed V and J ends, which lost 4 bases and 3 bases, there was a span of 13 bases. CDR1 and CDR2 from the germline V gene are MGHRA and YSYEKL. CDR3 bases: TGCGCCAGCAGCCCAAAATCAGGAAACTACGAGCAGTACTTC. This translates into CASSPKSGNYEQYF.

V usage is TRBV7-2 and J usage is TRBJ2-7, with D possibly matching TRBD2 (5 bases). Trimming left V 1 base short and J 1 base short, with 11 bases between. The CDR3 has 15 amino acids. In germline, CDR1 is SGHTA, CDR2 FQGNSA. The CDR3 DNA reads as TGTGCCAGCAGCTTAGTAGGGCTAGCTTCCTACGAGCAGTACTTC. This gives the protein CASSLVGLASYEQYF.

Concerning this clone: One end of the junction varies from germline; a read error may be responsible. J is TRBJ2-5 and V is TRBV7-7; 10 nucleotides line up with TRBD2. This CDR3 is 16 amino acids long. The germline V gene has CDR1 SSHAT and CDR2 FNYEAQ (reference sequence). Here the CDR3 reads CASSLVGSGGQETQYF. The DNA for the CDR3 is TGTGCTAGCAGCTTAGTGGGTAGCGGGGGGCAAGAGACCCAGTACTTC.